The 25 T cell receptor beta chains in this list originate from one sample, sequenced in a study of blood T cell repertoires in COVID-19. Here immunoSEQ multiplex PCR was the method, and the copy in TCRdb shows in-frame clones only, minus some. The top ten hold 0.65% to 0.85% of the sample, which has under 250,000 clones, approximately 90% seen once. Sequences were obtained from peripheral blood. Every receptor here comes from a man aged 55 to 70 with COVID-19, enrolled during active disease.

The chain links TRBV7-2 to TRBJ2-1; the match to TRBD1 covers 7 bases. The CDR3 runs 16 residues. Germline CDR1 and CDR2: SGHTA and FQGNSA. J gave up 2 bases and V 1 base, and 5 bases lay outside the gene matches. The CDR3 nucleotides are TGTGCCAGCAGCTTAGGGGGGACAGCAGCCTACAATGAGCAGTTCTTC. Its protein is CASSLGGTAAYNEQFF.

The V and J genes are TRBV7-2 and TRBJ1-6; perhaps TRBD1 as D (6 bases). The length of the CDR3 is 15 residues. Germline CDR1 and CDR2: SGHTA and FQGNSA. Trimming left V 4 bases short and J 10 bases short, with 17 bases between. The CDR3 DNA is TGTGCCAGCAGCTCGGGGCCGGGACAAAAGTCACCCCTCCACTTT. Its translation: CASSSGPGQKSPLHF.

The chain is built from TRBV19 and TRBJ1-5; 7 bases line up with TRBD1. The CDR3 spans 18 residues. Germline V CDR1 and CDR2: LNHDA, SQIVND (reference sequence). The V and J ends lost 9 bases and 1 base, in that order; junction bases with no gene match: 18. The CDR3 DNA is TGTGCCAGCACAGATTACAGGGGACTTGGGGTGAGCAATCAGCCCCAGCATTTT. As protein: CASTDYRGLGVSNQPQHF.

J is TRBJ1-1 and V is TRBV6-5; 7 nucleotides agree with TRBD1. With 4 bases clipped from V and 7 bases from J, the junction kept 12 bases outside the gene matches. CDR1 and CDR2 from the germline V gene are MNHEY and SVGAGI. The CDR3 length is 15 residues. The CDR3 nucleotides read TGTGCCAGCAGTTTAGCACCGGGACAGCTAAGTGAAGCTTTCTTT. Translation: CASSLAPGQLSEAFF.

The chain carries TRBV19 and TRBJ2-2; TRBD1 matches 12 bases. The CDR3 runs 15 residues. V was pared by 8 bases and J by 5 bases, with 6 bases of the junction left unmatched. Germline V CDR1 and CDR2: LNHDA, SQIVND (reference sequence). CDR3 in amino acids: CASAGTGGFTGELFF. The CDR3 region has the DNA TGTGCCAGTGCCGGGACAGGGGGCTTTACCGGGGAGCTGTTTTTT. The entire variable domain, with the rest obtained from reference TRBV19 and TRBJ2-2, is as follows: DGGITQSPKYLFRKEGQNVTLSCEQNLNHDAMYWYRQDPGQGLRLIYYSQIVNDFQKGDIAEGYSVSREKKESFPLTVTSAQKNPTAFYLCASAGTGGFTGELFFGEGSRLTVL.

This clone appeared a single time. The CDR3 sequence: CATSDRTSGFYNEQFF. The CDR3 DNA reads TGTGCCACCAGTGATCGGACTAGCGGATTCTACAATGAGCAGTTCTTC. The V gene is TRBV24-1, the J gene TRBJ2-1; TRBD2 matches at 10 bases. J lost 3 bases, V lost 3 bases, and 4 bases had no gene match. The germline V gene encodes CDR1 KGHDR and CDR2 SFDVKD. The CDR3 loop spans 16 amino acids.

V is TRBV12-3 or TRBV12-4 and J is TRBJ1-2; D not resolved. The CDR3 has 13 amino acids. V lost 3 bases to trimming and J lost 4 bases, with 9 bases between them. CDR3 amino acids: CASSLRVAYGYTF. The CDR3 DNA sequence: TGTGCCAGCAGTTTGCGGGTTGCCTATGGCTACACCTTC.

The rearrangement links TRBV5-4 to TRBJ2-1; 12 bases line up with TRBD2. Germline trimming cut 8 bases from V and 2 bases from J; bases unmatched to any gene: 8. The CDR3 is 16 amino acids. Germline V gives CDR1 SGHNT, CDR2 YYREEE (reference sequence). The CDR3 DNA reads TGTGCCAGTCAAACCCGGACTAGCGGGGCCTACAATGAGCAGTTCTTC. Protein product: CASQTRTSGAYNEQFF.

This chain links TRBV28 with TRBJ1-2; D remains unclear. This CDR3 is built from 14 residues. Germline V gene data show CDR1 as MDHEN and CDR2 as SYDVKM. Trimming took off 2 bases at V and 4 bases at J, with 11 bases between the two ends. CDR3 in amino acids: CASSLIQRTYGYTF. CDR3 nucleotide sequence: TGTGCCAGCAGTTTAATCCAGCGGACCTATGGCTACACCTTC.

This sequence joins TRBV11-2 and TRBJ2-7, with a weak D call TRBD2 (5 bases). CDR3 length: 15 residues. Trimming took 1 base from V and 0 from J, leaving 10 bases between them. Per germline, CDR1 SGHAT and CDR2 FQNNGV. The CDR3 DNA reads TGTGCCAGCAGCTTAGGGGCGGGTACCTCCTACGAGCAGTACTTC. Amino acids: CASSLGAGTSYEQYF.

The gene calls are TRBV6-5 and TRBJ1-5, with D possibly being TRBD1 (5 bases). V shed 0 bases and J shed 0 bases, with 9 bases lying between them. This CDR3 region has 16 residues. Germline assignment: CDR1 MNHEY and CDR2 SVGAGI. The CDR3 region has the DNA TGTGCCAGCAGTTACTCTGGGCAGGGTAGCAATCAGCCCCAGCATTTT. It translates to CASSYSGQGSNQPQHF.

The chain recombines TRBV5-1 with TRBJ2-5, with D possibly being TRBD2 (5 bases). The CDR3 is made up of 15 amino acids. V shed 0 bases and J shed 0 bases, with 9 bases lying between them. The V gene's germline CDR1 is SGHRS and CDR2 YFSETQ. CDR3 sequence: CASSLETGYQETQYF. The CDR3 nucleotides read TGCGCCAGCAGCTTGGAGACGGGGTACCAAGAGACCCAGTACTTC.

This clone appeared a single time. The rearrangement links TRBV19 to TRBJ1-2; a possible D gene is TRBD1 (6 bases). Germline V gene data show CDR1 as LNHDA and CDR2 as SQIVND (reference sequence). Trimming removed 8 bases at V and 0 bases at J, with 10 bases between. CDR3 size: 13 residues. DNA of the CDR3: TGTGCCAGTCAGGACAGTCCTAACTATGGCTACACCTTC. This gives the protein CASQDSPNYGYTF.

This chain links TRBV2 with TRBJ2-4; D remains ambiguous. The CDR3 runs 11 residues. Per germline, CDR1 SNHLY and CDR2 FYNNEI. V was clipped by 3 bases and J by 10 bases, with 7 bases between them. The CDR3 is CASSDYLIQYF. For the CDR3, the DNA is TGTGCCAGCAGTGACTATTTAATTCAGTACTTC. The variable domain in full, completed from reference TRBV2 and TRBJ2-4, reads EPEVTQTPSHQVTQMGQEVILRCVPISNHLYFYWYRQILGQKVEFLVSFYNNEISEKSEIFDDQFSVERPDGSNFTLKIRSTKLEDSAMYFCASSDYLIQYFGAGTRLSVL.

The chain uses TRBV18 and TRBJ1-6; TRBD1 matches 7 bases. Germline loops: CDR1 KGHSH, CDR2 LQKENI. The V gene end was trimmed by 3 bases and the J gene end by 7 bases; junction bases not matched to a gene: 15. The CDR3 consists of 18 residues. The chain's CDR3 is CASSPSARGASKNSPLHF. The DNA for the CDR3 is TGTGCCAGCTCACCGTCTGCCAGGGGGGCGTCTAAAAATTCACCCCTCCACTTT.

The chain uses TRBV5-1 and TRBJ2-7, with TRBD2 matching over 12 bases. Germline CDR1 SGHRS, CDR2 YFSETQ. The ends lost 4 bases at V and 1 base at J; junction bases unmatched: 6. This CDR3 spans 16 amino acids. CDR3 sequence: CASSGGLAGPSYEQYF. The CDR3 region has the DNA TGCGCCAGCAGCGGGGGACTAGCGGGTCCTTCCTACGAGCAGTACTTC.

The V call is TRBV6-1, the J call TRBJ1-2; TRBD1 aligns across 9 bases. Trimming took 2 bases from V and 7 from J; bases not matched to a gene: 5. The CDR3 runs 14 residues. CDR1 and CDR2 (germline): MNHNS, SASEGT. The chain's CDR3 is CASSERGQGGGYTF. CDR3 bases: TGTGCCAGCAGTGAAAGGGGACAGGGAGGTGGCTACACCTTC.

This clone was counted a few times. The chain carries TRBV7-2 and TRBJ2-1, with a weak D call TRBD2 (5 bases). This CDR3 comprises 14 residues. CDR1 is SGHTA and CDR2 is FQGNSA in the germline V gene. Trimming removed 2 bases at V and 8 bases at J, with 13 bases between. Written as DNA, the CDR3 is TGTGCCAGCAGCTTAAGCCTAGCTGGGGATGAGCAGTTCTTC. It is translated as CASSLSLAGDEQFF.

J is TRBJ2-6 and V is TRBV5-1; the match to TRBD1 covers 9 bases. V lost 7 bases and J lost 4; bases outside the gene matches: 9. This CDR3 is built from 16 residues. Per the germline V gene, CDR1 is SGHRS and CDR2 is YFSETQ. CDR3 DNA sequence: TGCGCCAGCGAGTCGACAGGGGGAGCCGGGGCCAACGTCCTGACTTTC. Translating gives CASESTGGAGANVLTF.

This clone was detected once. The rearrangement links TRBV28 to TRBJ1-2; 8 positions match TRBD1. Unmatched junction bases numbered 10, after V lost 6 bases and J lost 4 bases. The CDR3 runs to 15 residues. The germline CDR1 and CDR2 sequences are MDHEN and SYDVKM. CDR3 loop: CASRLSRTGSYGYTF. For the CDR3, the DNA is TGTGCCAGCAGGCTGAGTCGGACAGGGAGCTATGGCTACACCTTC.

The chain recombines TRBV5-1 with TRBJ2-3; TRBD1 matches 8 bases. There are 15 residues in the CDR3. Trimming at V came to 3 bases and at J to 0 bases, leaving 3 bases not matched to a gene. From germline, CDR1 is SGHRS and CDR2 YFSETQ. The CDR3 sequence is CASSWRQGSTDTQYF. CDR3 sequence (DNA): TGCGCCAGCAGCTGGAGACAGGGGAGCACAGATACGCAGTATTTT.

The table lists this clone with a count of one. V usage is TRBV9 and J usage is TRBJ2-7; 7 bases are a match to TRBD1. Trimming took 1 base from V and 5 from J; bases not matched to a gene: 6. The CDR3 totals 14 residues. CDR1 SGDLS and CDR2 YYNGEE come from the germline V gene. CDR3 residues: CASSVSTGSHEQYF. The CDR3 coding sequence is TGTGCCAGCAGCGTATCGACAGGGTCCCACGAGCAGTACTTC.

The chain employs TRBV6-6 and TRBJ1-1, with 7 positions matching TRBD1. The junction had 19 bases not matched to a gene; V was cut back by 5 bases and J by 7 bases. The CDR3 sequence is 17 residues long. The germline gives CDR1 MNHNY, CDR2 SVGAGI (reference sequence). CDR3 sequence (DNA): TGTGCCAGCAGTCCAACATTGGGACAGAGTGAGTCTATTGAAGCTTTCTTT. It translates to CASSPTLGQSESIEAFF.

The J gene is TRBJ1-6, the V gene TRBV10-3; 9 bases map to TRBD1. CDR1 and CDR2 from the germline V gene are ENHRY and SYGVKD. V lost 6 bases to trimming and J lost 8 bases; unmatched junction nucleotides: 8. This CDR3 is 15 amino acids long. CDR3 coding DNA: TGTGCCATCAGCCGCACAGGGGGCGATGATTCACCCCTCCACTTT. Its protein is CAISRTGGDDSPLHF.

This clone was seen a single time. In nucleotides, the CDR3 is TGCGCCAGCAGCCCCACGGGGAGCTCCTATAATTCACCCCTCCACTTT. Its translation is CASSPTGSSYNSPLHF. This chain connects TRBV5-1 to TRBJ1-6; D not resolved. The CDR3 length is 16 residues. Germline V gene sequence: CDR1 SGHRS, CDR2 YFSETQ. V was clipped by 4 bases and J by 0 bases, with 11 bases between them.